In this sample, the clone carrying this T cell receptor beta chain turned up a few times. This entry is derived from a study of T cells after yellow fever vaccination. Trimming stripped 6 bases from V and 4 bases from J, with 10 bases between. CDR1 and CDR2 (germline): DFQATT, SNEGSKA (reference sequence). The CDR3 covers 12 residues. Researchers made TCR cDNA using 5'RACE template switching, and this step added a universal primer site and UMIs. TCRdb analysed the 5' RACE reads with MiXCR anew, one entry per CDR3 protein. The repertoire holds about 350,000 distinct CDR3 sequences, with about 8.3% as singletons.

The receptor comes from a man between 18 and 35 years old who received the YFV17D yellow fever vaccine. The chain uses TRBV20-1 and TRBJ1-5; D unclear. The input for sequencing was PBMCs, taken around 45 days after the first yellow fever vaccination. This chain's CDR3 is CSASLGNQPQHF. DNA of the CDR3: TGCAGTGCCTCGTTGGGGAATCAGCCCCAGCATTTT.